The clone carrying this TCR beta chain was recorded at least ten times. Amplifying from RNA transcripts, the study obtained TCR beta CDR3 regions. First-round RT-PCR employed HTBI primers, with a second-round multiplex PCR after it. Via MiXCR, TCRdb re-called the multiplex PCR reads, giving one row per CDR3 protein. The table lists fewer than 600,000 distinct CDR3 sequences, approximately 15% of them singletons. The sample is drawn from a study of Graves' ophthalmopathy and Graves' hyperthyroidism. Germline lookup yields CDR1 LGHNA and CDR2 YNFKEQ. CDR3 length equals 13 residues. V was cut by 3 bases and J by 1 base, with 4 bases left in between. Certain patients, namely those with other autoimmune diseases, uncontrolled infections, pregnancy or lactation, were excluded.

The sequenced material came from blood. This receptor was obtained from a woman aged 25 to 45 with Graves' ophthalmopathy. The rearrangement joins TRBV4-2 to TRBJ1-5; D ambiguous. CDR3 region: CASSHRSNQPQHF. As DNA, the CDR3 is TGTGCCAGCAGCCACCGGAGCAATCAGCCCCAGCATTTT.